This T cell receptor beta chain was sequenced during a study of CD8 T cells in ankylosing spondylitis. This clonotype was detected many times. Its antigen is currently unknown. In making TCR beta libraries, quantitative 5'-RACE with molecular barcodes was used. MiXCR, run by TCRdb on the 5' RACE reads, gives a single entry per CDR3 protein. The repertoire has about 90,000 distinct CDR3 sequences, around 8.5% of them found once; the top ten carry 30% to 35%. The V gene end was trimmed by 0 bases and the J gene end by 4 bases; junction bases not matched to a gene: 6. This CDR3 has 16 residues. Germline V gene data show CDR1 as LGHNT and CDR2 as FRNRAP. Overall study results and limits: For ankylosing spondylitis blood, a TCR beta motif of about eight highly homologous variants appeared characteristic.

Sequencing was done on a sample of blood, either unsorted or a sorted T cell fraction (not recorded which). This sequence originates from a male donor with ankylosing spondylitis. This chain connects TRBV12-5 to TRBJ2-1; TRBD2 matches 7 bases. CDR3 sequence: CASGLVSREAYNEQFF. CDR3 DNA sequence: TGTGCTAGTGGTTTGGTATCTCGGGAGGCATACAATGAGCAGTTCTTC.